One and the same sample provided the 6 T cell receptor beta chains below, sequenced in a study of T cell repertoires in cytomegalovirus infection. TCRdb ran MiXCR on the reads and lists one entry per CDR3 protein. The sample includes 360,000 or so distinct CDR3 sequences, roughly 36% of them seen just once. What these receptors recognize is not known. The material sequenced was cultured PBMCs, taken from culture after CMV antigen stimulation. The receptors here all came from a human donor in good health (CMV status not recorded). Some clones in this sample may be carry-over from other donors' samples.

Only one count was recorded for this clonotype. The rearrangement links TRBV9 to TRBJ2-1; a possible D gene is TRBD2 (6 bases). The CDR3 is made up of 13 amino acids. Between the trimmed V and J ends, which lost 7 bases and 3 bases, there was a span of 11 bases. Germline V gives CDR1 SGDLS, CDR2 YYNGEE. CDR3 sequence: CASGPSVYNEQFF. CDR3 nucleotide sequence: TGTGCCAGCGGGCCTAGCGTCTACAATGAGCAGTTCTTC.

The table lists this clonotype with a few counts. CDR3 coding DNA: TGTGCCACCGGGACTAGGAGCTACAATGAGCAGTTCTTC. Its protein is CATGTRSYNEQFF. The chain has TRBV10-3 and TRBJ2-1; 8 positions agree with TRBD2. V lost 10 bases, J lost 3 bases, and 5 bases stayed unmatched. CDR1 and CDR2 from the germline V gene are ENHRY and SYGVKD. There are 13 residues in the CDR3.

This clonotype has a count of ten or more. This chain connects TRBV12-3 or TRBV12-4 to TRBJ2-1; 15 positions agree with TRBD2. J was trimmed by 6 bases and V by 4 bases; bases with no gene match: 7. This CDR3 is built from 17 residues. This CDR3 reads CASSWGLGLAGGNEQFF. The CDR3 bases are TGTGCCAGCAGTTGGGGATTGGGACTAGCGGGGGGCAATGAGCAGTTCTTC.

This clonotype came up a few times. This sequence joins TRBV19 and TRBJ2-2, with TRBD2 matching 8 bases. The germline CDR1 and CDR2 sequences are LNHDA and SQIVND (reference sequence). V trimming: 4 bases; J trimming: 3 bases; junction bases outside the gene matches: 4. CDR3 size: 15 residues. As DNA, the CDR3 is TGTGCCAGTAGTAACAGCGGGAGTTACACCGGGGAGCTGTTTTTT. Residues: CASSNSGSYTGELFF.

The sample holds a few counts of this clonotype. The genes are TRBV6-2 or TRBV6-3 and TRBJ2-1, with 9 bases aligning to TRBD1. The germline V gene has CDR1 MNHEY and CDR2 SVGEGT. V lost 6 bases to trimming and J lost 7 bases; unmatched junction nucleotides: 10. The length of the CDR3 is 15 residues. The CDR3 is CASRRQQGAYNEQFF. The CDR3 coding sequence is TGTGCCAGCAGGAGACAACAGGGGGCTTATAATGAGCAGTTCTTC.

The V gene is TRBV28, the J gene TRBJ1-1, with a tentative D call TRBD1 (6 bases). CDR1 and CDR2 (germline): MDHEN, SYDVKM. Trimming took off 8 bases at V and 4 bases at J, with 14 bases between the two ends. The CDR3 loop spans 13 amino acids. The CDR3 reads CASQRGVGTEAFF. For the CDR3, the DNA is TGTGCCAGCCAAAGGGGGGTTGGCACTGAAGCTTTCTTT.